Listed below are T cell receptor beta chains from one sample, sequenced in a study of blood T cell repertoires in COVID-19. Sequenced by immunoSEQ multiplex PCR; TCRdb stores in-frame clones only, minus some. The data show 350,000 to 400,000 clones, with about 89% seen just once and around 3% held by the top ten. The sequencing input was peripheral blood. These receptors came from a woman aged 25 to 45 with COVID-19, enrolled during active disease. Both conserved end residues are part of each CDR3. D genes are given only for firm matches. Only some rows state a clone size, as once, few, many or a class for expanded clones.

TRBJ1-4 14 TRBV28 - - TGTGCCAGCAGTTTAGGCGGGTTGGGTGAAAAACTGTTTTTT CASSLGGLGEKLFF
TRBJ1-2 13 TRBV12-3/TRBV12-4 - once TGTGCCAGCAGTTCAGGCAGGGCATATGGCTACACCTTC CASSSGRAYGYTF
TRBJ2-5 13 TRBV19 TRBD1 - TGTGCCGCCCGGGACAGGGGCCAAGAGACCCAGTACTTC CAARDRGQETQYF
TRBJ2-5 18 TRBV3-1/TRBV3-2 TRBD2 - TGTGCCAGCAGCCATGATTTCTCGACTAGCGGGAGTTCAGAGACCCAGTACTTC CASSHDFSTSGSSETQYF
TRBJ1-1 16 TRBV7-2 - - TGTGCCAGCAGCTTACTGGCGTCTCGAGCGGGCACTGAAGCTTTCTTT CASSLLASRAGTEAFF
TRBJ2-5 15 TRBV5-1 TRBD2 once TGCGCCAGCAGCTTAGGGACTAGCGGGCAAGAGACCCAGTACTTC CASSLGTSGQETQYF
TRBJ1-1 15 TRBV18 - - TGTGCCAGCTCGCCGACAAACGCTATGAACACTGAAGCTTTCTTT CASSPTNAMNTEAFF
TRBJ1-6 15 TRBV12-5 TRBD1 - TGTGCTAGTGCCCTACCGGGACAGTCTAATTCACCCCTCCACTTT CASALPGQSNSPLHF
TRBJ2-1 16 TRBV18 TRBD1 - TGTGCCAGCTCACAGACCGGGACAGAACTCTACAATGAGCAGTTCTTC CASSQTGTELYNEQFF
TRBJ2-7 16 TRBV5-1 TRBD1 few TGCGCCAGCAGCCCTATGACAGGGGGCGCGTCGGGTGAGCAGTACTTC CASSPMTGGASGEQYF
TRBJ2-1 16 TRBV10-1 TRBD2 few TGCGCCAGCAGTGAGACGGCTAGCGGGAGCGGCAATGAGCAGTTCTTC CASSETASGSGNEQFF
TRBJ1-3 18 TRBV7-9 - - TGTGCCAGCAGCTTAGTGGGGGGGACCACACGCTCTGGAAACACCATATATTTT CASSLVGGTTRSGNTIYF
TRBJ1-6 16 TRBV27 - - TGTGCCAGCAGTCTCGTCGCGAGCTCCTATAATTCACCCCTCCACTTT CASSLVASSYNSPLHF
TRBJ1-4 14 TRBV19 - - TGTGCCAGTAGTACAGGACAGAAGAATGAAAAACTGTTTTTT CASSTGQKNEKLFF
TRBJ1-3 15 TRBV6-6 TRBD1 - TGTGCCAGCACCACGACAGGGGTATCTGGAAACACCATATATTTT CASTTTGVSGNTIYF
TRBJ2-5 17 TRBV5-4 TRBD2 - TGTGCCAGCAGCTTTGGGCTAGCGGGGGGGCACCAAGAGACCCAGTACTTC CASSFGLAGGHQETQYF
TRBJ2-2 19 TRBV15 TRBD2 - TGTGCCACCAGCACCTTCGCCGGGACTAGCGGGAGAGGGACCGGGGAGCTGTTTTTT CATSTFAGTSGRGTGELFF
TRBJ2-7 11 TRBV6-2/TRBV6-3 - - TGTGCCAGCAGTTACCGGGGAGAGCAGTACTTC CASSYRGEQYF
TRBJ2-5 15 TRBV6-1 TRBD1 - TGTGCCAGCAGTGATGGACAGGGCCTCCAAGAGACCCAGTACTTC CASSDGQGLQETQYF
TRBJ1-2 12 TRBV9 - - TGTGCCAGCTTTTCCTTCAGGGTTGGCTACACCTTC CASFSFRVGYTF
TRBJ2-6 17 TRBV10-3 TRBD2 - TGTGCCATCAGTGACCCACCGGGAGGGTTTGGGGCCAACGTCCTGACTTTC CAISDPPGGFGANVLTF
TRBJ1-2 16 TRBV24-1 - - TGTGCCACCAGTGACCACACGAGGACAAGTACCTATGGCTACACCTTC CATSDHTRTSTYGYTF
TRBJ2-5 16 TRBV6-5 - - TGTGCCAGCAGTTACTCACCCCATAGGGGGCAAGAGACCCAGTACTTC CASSYSPHRGQETQYF
TRBJ2-4 17 TRBV19 - - TGTGCCAGTACGGCTCAAAGGGGCCTACTAGCCAAAAACATTCAGTACTTC CASTAQRGLLAKNIQYF
TRBJ2-7 16 TRBV10-3 TRBD2 - TGTGCCATCAGTGAGTCCGGACTAGCGGGGGTCTACGAGCAGTACTTC CAISESGLAGVYEQYF
TRBJ1-2 11 TRBV30 - - TGTGCCTGGAGTACTTCGAGTGGCTACACCTTC CAWSTSSGYTF
TRBJ2-2 14 TRBV24-1 TRBD2 - TGTGCCTCGGTTGGTAGCGGGGACACCGGGGAGCTGTTTTTT CASVGSGDTGELFF
TRBJ1-2 15 TRBV19 TRBD1 - TGTGCCAGTAGTGTTTCTGACAGGGGGAACTATGGCTACACCTTC CASSVSDRGNYGYTF
TRBJ1-2 14 TRBV6-5 - - TGTGCCAGCAGTTGGGGCAGAACGAACTATGGCTACACCTTC CASSWGRTNYGYTF
TRBJ2-1 13 TRBV5-6 TRBD1 - TGTGCCAGCAGCTCGAAGACAGGGGACGAGCAGTTCTTC CASSSKTGDEQFF
TRBJ1-1 11 TRBV30 - - TGTGCCTTATCCTGGGGGCCTGAAGCTTTCTTT CALSWGPEAFF
TRBJ1-1 11 TRBV2 TRBD1 - TGTGCCAGCAGCCTAGACAGGGCGGCTTTCTTT CASSLDRAAFF
TRBJ2-2 18 TRBV5-1 TRBD2 few TGCGCCAGCAGCTCAGTTCTAGCGGGGGCTTCGAACACCGGGGAGCTGTTTTTT CASSSVLAGASNTGELFF
TRBJ2-1 13 TRBV12-5 - once TGTGCTAGTGGTTTGTGGGAGCGGAATGAGCAGTTCTTC CASGLWERNEQFF
TRBJ2-5 16 TRBV7-2 TRBD2 - TGTGCCAGCAGCTTCCAGACGGGGGGGGGCGCCGAGACCCAGTACTTC CASSFQTGGGAETQYF
TRBJ1-5 15 TRBV4-2 - - TGTGCCAGCAGCCAAGATGAACGGAGCAATCAGCCCCAGCATTTT CASSQDERSNQPQHF
TRBJ1-4 13 TRBV10-3 - once TGTGCCATCAGTGAGAACAGGGATGAAAAACTGTTTTTT CAISENRDEKLFF
TRBJ1-5 15 TRBV18 - - TGTGCCAGCTCACTGTTTAGGGGGAACAATCAGCCCCAGCATTTT CASSLFRGNNQPQHF
TRBJ1-3 14 TRBV5-6 - few TGTGCCAGCAGCTTGGTAGGACAGGGAAACACCATATATTTT CASSLVGQGNTIYF
TRBJ2-1 13 TRBV10-3 TRBD2 - TGTGCCATCAGTTTAGCGGGGCCCAATGAGCAGTTCTTC CAISLAGPNEQFF
TRBJ1-2 16 TRBV6-5 - - TGTGCCAGCAGTTACTCAAACGCCCAAGGGGCCTATGGCTACACCTTC CASSYSNAQGAYGYTF
TRBJ2-5 15 TRBV5-4 TRBD1 - TGTGCCAGCAGCTACGGGACAGGGGGACAAGAGACCCAGTACTTC CASSYGTGGQETQYF